The TCR beta chain under discussion was sequenced for a study of control samples from healthy donors and cancer patients (dated by TCRdb to 2018 to 2020). Libraries came from the immunoSEQ multiplex PCR assay. In its TCRdb copy, this immuneACCESS table keeps in-frame sequences only and misses some clones. Where compared with another copy, unresolved V genes explain less than half of these, and the others have no known cause. The sample records about 51,000 clones, about 80% of which are singletons. Jointly, the top ten make up 9.5% to 13% of the sample. V is clipped by 5 bases and J by 6 bases, and the sequence between their germline boundaries is 8 bases long. CDR1 and CDR2, per the germline V gene (reference sequence), are LNHDA and SQIVND. The CDR3 goes from the cysteine to the phenylalanine over 12 residues. Only the CDR3 part of the read is kept: 36 bases, read in frame from the first base. Concerning this clone itself: Its antigen has not been determined. One base away there is no much larger clone; base qualities are not given.

This clonotype was obtained from a man in his 70s in good health. Specimen: blood. The chain couples TRBV19 to TRBJ2-1; a weak D assignment points to TRBD2 (6 bases agree). CDR3 reads: CASSYGGNEQFF. The base sequence is TGTGCCAGTAGTTACGGGGGCAATGAGCAGTTCTTC.